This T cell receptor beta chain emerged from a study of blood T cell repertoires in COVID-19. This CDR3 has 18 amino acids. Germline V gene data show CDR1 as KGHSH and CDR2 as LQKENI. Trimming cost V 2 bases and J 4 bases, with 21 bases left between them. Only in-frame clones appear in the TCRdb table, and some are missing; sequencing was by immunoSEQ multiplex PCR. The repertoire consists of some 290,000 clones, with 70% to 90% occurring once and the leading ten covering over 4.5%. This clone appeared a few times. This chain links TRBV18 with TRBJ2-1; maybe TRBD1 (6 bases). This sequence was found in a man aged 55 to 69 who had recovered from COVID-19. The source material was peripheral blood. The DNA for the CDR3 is TGTGCCAGCTCACCAATCACAGGGAGCCTGTCCCTGTACAATGAGCAGTTCTTC. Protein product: CASSPITGSLSLYNEQFF.